This is a list of T cell receptor beta chains from one sample in a study of blood T cell repertoires in COVID-19. Here immunoSEQ multiplex PCR was the method, and the copy in TCRdb shows in-frame clones only, minus some. The data hold 300,000 to 400,000 clones, with over 75% observed a single time. The sequenced sample was PBMCs or T cells enriched from blood (not recorded which). The receptors were sampled from a man under 40 who had recovered from COVID-19. Both conserved end residues are part of each CDR3. D genes are given only for firm matches.

TRBV12-3/TRBV12-4	TRBJ2-2	NA	CASTENRAGELFF
TRBV28	TRBJ1-1	NA	CASSSLGGGGTEAFF
TRBV15	TRBJ1-5	NA	CATSVTNQPQHF
TRBV5-1	TRBJ2-1	TRBD1	CASNPLGQVNEQFF
TRBV5-6	TRBJ1-2	NA	CASSAAQRLYGYTF
TRBV3-1/TRBV3-2	TRBJ1-5	TRBD1	CASSQGQGSNQPQHF
TRBV6-5	TRBJ1-3	NA	CASSRDFDSGNTIYF
TRBV5-1	TRBJ2-3	TRBD1	CASSLGQGIPNTQYF
TRBV5-4	TRBJ2-1	TRBD2	CASSPGPARGGLNEQFF
TRBV5-1	TRBJ1-4	TRBD1	CASSLRGTGESEKLFF
TRBV25-1	TRBJ1-5	NA	CASSEYGAPQHF
TRBV28	TRBJ1-2	TRBD1	CASSLTGGSYGYTF
TRBV30	TRBJ1-5	NA	CAWSPQGNQPQHF
TRBV7-9	TRBJ2-2	TRBD2	CASSLPGRGAGELFF
TRBV10-1	TRBJ2-3	NA	CASSDSGTYTDTQYF
TRBV27	TRBJ1-1	NA	CASSRTRASEAFF
TRBV20-1	TRBJ2-7	TRBD2	CSAQGLAGEYF
TRBV12-3/TRBV12-4	TRBJ2-1	NA	CASIDSNNEQFF
TRBV3-1/TRBV3-2	TRBJ2-7	TRBD2	CASSQASGGAYEQYF
TRBV7-2	TRBJ1-3	NA	CASSLILANTIYF
TRBV5-1	TRBJ2-7	TRBD2	CASSPLRAGDYEQYF
TRBV4-2	TRBJ2-2	TRBD1	CASSQGQGGTGELFF
TRBV19	TRBJ2-1	TRBD2	CASRDERGGTNEQFF
TRBV12-3/TRBV12-4	TRBJ2-7	NA	CATRLGGPGEQYF
TRBV6-1	TRBJ2-7	NA	CASSEDAGYEQYF
TRBV15	TRBJ2-7	TRBD2	CATSRVRTSGGREQYF
TRBV24-1	TRBJ1-2	NA	CATSDLTQGYGYTF
TRBV5-1	TRBJ2-1	NA	CASSLGLVYNEQFF
TRBV5-4	TRBJ1-1	NA	CASSLVEAAEAFF
TRBV5-1	TRBJ1-6	TRBD1	CASSLGMDRGHLNSPLHF
TRBV5-5	TRBJ2-2	TRBD2	CASSFGLAGLNTGELFF
TRBV24-1	TRBJ2-1	TRBD2	CATSGNSGGNEQFF
TRBV9	TRBJ2-3	NA	CASSVGQTDTQYF
TRBV7-9	TRBJ2-3	NA	CASSPGLYPATQYF
TRBV27	TRBJ2-4	NA	CASRTGSGHIQYF
TRBV10-3	TRBJ2-3	NA	CAISEGDYQGDTQYF
TRBV5-1	TRBJ2-5	NA	CASSLENREETQYF
TRBV28	TRBJ2-7	NA	CASSLGQGHSYEQYF
TRBV5-6	TRBJ2-1	TRBD2	CASSPRLAGVYNEQFF
TRBV30	TRBJ2-3	NA	CAWGVRATDTQYF
TRBV28	TRBJ1-2	NA	CASSSSDGANYGYTF
TRBV5-1	TRBJ1-1	NA	CASSRETVNTEAFF
TRBV9	TRBJ1-5	NA	CASSGGGEAGQPQHF
TRBV11-3	TRBJ2-1	NA	CASSLGYRDNEQFF
TRBV5-1	TRBJ2-7	NA	CASSLGQDRSEQYF